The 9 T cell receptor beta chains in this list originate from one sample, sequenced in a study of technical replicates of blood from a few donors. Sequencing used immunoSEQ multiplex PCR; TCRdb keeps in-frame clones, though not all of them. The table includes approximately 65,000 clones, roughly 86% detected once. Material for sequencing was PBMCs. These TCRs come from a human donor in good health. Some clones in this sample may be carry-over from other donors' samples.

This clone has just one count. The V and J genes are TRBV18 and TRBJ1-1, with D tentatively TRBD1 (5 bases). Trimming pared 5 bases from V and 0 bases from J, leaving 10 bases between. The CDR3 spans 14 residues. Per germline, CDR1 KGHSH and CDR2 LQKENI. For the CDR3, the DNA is TGTGCCAGCTCAACGACAGAATTGAACACTGAAGCTTTCTTT. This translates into CASSTTELNTEAFF.

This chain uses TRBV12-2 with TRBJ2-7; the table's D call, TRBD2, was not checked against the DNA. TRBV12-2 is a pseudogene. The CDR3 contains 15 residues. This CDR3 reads CASRAHHGGIYEQYF. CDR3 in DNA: TGTGCAAGTCGCGCCCATCACGGGGGGATCTACGAGCAGTACTTC.

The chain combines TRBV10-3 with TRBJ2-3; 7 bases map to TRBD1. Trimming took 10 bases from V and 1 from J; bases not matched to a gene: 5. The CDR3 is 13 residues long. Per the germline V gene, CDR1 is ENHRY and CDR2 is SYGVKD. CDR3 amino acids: CATTGTGTDTQYF. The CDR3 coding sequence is TGTGCCACCACCGGGACAGGCACAGATACGCAGTATTTT.

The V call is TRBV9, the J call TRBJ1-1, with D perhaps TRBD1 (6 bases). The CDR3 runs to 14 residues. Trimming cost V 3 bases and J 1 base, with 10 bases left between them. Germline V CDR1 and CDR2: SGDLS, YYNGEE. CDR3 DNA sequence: TGTGCCAGCAGCGCCCAGGACAGGAACACTGAAGCTTTCTTT. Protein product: CASSAQDRNTEAFF.

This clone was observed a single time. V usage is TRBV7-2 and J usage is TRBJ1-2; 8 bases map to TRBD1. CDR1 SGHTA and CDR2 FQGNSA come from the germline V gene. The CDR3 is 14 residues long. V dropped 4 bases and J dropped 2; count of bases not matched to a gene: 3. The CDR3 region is CASSSGTGNYGYTF. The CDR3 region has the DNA TGTGCCAGCAGCTCAGGGACAGGCAACTATGGCTACACCTTC. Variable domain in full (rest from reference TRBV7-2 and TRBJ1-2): GAGVSQSPSNKVTEKGKDVELRCDPISGHTALYWYRQSLGQGLEFLIYFQGNSAPDKSGLPSDRFSAERTGGSVSTLTIQRTQQEDSAVYLCASSSGTGNYGYTFGSGTRLTVV.

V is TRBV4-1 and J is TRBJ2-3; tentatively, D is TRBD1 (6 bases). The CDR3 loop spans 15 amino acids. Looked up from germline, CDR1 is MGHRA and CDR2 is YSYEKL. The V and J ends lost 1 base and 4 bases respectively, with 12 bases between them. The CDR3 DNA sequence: TGCGCCAGCAGCCAAGTTTTGGGGGCGTCAGATACGCAGTATTTT. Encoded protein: CASSQVLGASDTQYF.

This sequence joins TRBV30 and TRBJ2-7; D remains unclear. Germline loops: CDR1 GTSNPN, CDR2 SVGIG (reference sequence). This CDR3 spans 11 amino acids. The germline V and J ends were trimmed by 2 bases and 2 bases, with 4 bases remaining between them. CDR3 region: CAWSQAYEQYF. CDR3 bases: TGTGCCTGGAGTCAGGCCTACGAGCAGTACTTC.

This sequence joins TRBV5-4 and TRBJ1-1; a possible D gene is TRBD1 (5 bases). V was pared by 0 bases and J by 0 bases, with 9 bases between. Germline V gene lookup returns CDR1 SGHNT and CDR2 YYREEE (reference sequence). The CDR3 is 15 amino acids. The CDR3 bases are TGTGCCAGCAGCTTGGGACAGTTCATGAACACTGAAGCTTTCTTT. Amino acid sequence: CASSLGQFMNTEAFF.

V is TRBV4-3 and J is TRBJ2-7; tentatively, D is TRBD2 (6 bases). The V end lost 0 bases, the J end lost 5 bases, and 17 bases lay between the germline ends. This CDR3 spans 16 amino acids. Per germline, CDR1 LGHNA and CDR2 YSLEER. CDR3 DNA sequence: TGCGCCAGCAGCCAAGATAGGGCTGGGGGAGGCAACGAGCAGTACTTC. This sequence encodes CASSQDRAGGGNEQYF.